This is a list of T cell receptor beta chains from one sample in a study of cytomegalovirus exposure and HLA in healthy donors. Profiled with immunoSEQ multiplex PCR; TCRdb holds only in-frame clones, not every one. The data contain 150,000 or so clones, around 73% of them seen just once; the ten biggest clones take up around 1.5%. Sequencing was done on a sample of PBMCs. These receptor sequences come from a female donor in good health and CMV-seronegative. Both conserved end residues are part of each CDR3. D genes are given only for firm matches. The listing skips clone size in some rows; elsewhere it reads once, few, many or a size class.

V gene: TRBV27
CDR3 length: 14
clone size: .
J gene: TRBJ1-2
D gene: TRBD1
CDR3 protein: CASRSTGGRRGYTF
CDR3 DNA: TGTGCCAGCAGATCCACAGGGGGCAGGAGAGGCTACACCTTC

V gene: TRBV5-4
CDR3 length: 14
clone size: .
J gene: TRBJ1-1
D gene: .
CDR3 protein: CASSLGRRDTEAFF
CDR3 DNA: TGTGCCAGCAGCTTAGGGAGAAGGGACACTGAAGCTTTCTTT

V gene: TRBV2
CDR3 length: 15
clone size: few
J gene: TRBJ1-1
D gene: .
CDR3 protein: CASSEAQGSLTEAFF
CDR3 DNA: TGTGCCAGCAGTGAAGCCCAGGGGAGTTTAACTGAAGCTTTCTTT

V gene: TRBV7-6
CDR3 length: 12
clone size: .
J gene: TRBJ1-1
D gene: .
CDR3 protein: CATQGGNTEAFF
CDR3 DNA: TGTGCCACCCAAGGGGGGAACACTGAAGCTTTCTTT

V gene: TRBV5-1
CDR3 length: 13
clone size: .
J gene: TRBJ2-7
D gene: .
CDR3 protein: CASSSDLSGEQYF
CDR3 DNA: TGCGCCAGCAGCTCCGACTTGTCCGGGGAGCAGTACTTC

V gene: TRBV7-9
CDR3 length: 15
clone size: .
J gene: TRBJ1-2
D gene: .
CDR3 protein: CASSPPRGSNYGYTF
CDR3 DNA: TGTGCCAGCAGCCCGCCCCGGGGGTCTAACTATGGCTACACCTTC

V gene: TRBV27
CDR3 length: 15
clone size: .
J gene: TRBJ2-3
D gene: TRBD2
CDR3 protein: CASSLFGAGTDTQYF
CDR3 DNA: TGTGCCAGCAGTTTATTCGGAGCGGGGACAGATACGCAGTATTTT

V gene: TRBV27
CDR3 length: 15
clone size: .
J gene: TRBJ2-1
D gene: TRBD2
CDR3 protein: CASSLWASGRNEQFF
CDR3 DNA: TGTGCCAGCAGTTTATGGGCTAGCGGGAGGAATGAGCAGTTCTTC

V gene: TRBV28
CDR3 length: 12
clone size: .
J gene: TRBJ1-2
D gene: .
CDR3 protein: CASSFLEYGYTF
CDR3 DNA: TGTGCCAGCAGTTTCCTGGAGTATGGCTACACCTTC

V gene: TRBV4-1
CDR3 length: 17
clone size: once
J gene: TRBJ1-1
D gene: TRBD1
CDR3 protein: CASSRADRGNVNTEAFF
CDR3 DNA: TGCGCCAGCAGCCGCGCCGACAGGGGGAATGTGAACACTGAAGCTTTCTTT

V gene: TRBV6-5
CDR3 length: 15
clone size: once
J gene: TRBJ2-1
D gene: TRBD1
CDR3 protein: CASSPTGGGYNEQFF
CDR3 DNA: TGTGCCAGCAGTCCTACAGGGGGCGGCTACAATGAGCAGTTCTTC

V gene: TRBV9
CDR3 length: 14
clone size: .
J gene: TRBJ1-2
D gene: .
CDR3 protein: CASSVEGADYGYTF
CDR3 DNA: TGTGCCAGCAGCGTAGAAGGGGCGGACTATGGCTACACCTTC

V gene: TRBV19
CDR3 length: 12
clone size: .
J gene: TRBJ1-2
D gene: .
CDR3 protein: CASSMDGPSGTF
CDR3 DNA: TGTGCCAGTAGCATGGATGGGCCATCAGGAACCTTC

V gene: TRBV5-1
CDR3 length: 14
clone size: few
J gene: TRBJ1-1
D gene: .
CDR3 protein: CASSLSTVNTEAFF
CDR3 DNA: TGCGCCAGCAGCTTGTCGACAGTTAACACTGAAGCTTTCTTT

V gene: TRBV6-1
CDR3 length: 14
clone size: .
J gene: TRBJ1-1
D gene: .
CDR3 protein: CASSEPPNPTEAFF
CDR3 DNA: TGTGCCAGCAGTGAACCCCCAAATCCCACTGAAGCTTTCTTT

V gene: TRBV10-3
CDR3 length: 14
clone size: .
J gene: TRBJ2-1
D gene: TRBD2
CDR3 protein: CAISDRGTSDEQFF
CDR3 DNA: TGTGCCATCAGTGATAGGGGGACTAGCGATGAGCAGTTCTTC